This T cell receptor (beta chain) derives from a study of cytomegalovirus exposure and HLA in healthy donors. This clone has just a few counts. Primers for the PCR totalled 60 Vbeta and 13 Jbeta. Assay used: immunoSEQ multiplex PCR; TCRdb lists only in-frame clones, some missing. The repertoire has about 98,000 clones, about 80% of them found once; the top ten carry 3% to 4.5%. Material for sequencing was PBMCs. The source of this sequence is a female donor in good health and CMV-seropositive.

The CDR3 here is CASRLTGGALGGYTF. As DNA, the CDR3 is TGCGCCAGCAGGCTGACAGGGGGCGCACTGGGGGGCTACACCTTC. J is TRBJ1-2 and V is TRBV5-1, with TRBD1 matching 10 bases. The germline V gene encodes CDR1 SGHRS and CDR2 YFSETQ. The trim removed 5 bases at V and 8 bases at J, leaving 12 bases unmatched. The CDR3 is 15 amino acids.